This TCR beta chain was documented in a study of shared clonotypes between healthy human individuals. Everyone who donated was a Caucasian adult who lived in Nashville, Tennessee. Researchers sequenced unsorted PBMC DNA using ten immunoSEQ deep assay plates. Some clones are missing from TCRdb's copy, which holds only in-frame ones; the method was immunoSEQ multiplex PCR. The table shows fewer than 650,000 clones, with around 80% occurring only once. CDR3 length equals 14 residues. Germline V gene sequence: CDR1 MDHEN, CDR2 SYDVKM. V trimming: 8 bases; J trimming: 4 bases; junction bases outside the gene matches: 6. Only a few counts were recorded for this clone. Its antigen remains unidentified. Points from the study as a whole: Represented genetic and exposure-history diversity was restricted by having few donors. Depth of sequencing was expected to influence donor clonotype sharing.

The sequencing input was PBMCs. The sequence came from a woman between 40 and 55 years old in good health. Some clones in this sample may be carry-over from other donors' samples. This chain links TRBV28 with TRBJ2-7, with 12 bases matching TRBD2. Written as DNA, the CDR3 is TGTGCCAGCGAAGTGGGACTAGCGGGTTACGAGCAGTACTTC. Amino acid sequence: CASEVGLAGYEQYF.